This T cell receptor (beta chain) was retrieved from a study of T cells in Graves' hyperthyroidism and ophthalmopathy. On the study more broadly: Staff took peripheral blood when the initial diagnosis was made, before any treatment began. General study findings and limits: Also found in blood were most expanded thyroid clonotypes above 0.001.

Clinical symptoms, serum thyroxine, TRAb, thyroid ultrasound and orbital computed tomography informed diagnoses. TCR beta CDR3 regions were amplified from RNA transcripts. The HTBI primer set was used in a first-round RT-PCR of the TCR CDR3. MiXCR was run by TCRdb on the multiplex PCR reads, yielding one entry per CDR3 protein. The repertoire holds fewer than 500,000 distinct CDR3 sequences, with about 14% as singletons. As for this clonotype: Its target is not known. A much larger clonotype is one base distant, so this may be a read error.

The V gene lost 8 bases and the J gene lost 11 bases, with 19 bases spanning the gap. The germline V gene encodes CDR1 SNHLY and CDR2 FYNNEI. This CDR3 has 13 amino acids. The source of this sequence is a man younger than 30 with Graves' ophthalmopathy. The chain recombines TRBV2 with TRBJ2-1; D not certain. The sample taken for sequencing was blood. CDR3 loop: CASGEDGYLQQFF. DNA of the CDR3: TGTGCCAGCGGGGAAGATGGGTATCTCCAGCAGTTCTTC.